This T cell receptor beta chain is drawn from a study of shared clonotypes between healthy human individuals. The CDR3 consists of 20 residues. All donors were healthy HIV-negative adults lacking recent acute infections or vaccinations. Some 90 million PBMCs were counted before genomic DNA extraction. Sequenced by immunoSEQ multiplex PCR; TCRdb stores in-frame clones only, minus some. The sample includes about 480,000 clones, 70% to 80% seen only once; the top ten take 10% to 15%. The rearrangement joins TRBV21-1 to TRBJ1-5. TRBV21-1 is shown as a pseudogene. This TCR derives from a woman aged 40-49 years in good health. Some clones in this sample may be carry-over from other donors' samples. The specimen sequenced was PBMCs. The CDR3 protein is CASSKAGYDWRGFSNQPQHF. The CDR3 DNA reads TGTGCCAGCAGCAAAGCTGGGTATGATTGGCGGGGGTTCAGCAATCAGCCCCAGCATTTT.